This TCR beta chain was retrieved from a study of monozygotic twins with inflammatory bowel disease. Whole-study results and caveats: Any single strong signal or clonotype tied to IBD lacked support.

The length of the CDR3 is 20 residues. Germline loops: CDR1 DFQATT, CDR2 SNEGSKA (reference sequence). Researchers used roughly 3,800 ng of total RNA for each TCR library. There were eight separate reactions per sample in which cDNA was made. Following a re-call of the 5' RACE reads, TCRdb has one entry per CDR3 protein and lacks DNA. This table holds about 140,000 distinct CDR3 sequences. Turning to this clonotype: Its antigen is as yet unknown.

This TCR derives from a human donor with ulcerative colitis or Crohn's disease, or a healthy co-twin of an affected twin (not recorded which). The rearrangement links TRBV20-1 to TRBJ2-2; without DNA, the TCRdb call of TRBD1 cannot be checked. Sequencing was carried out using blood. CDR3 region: CSARAPRPGQGATNTGELFF.